This T cell receptor beta chain was found in a study of cytomegalovirus exposure and HLA in healthy donors. Regarding the study as a whole: Because they were indistinguishable, some V segments, including TRBV6-2 and TRBV6-3, were excluded. Later genetic work tied a missense DCLRE1C variant to beta-chain V and J trimming. Rates of TCR association differed by HLA locus in a later analysis, with DRB1 highest and HLA-C lowest.

Turning to this clone: No antigen is known for it.

V trimming: 7 bases; J trimming: 3 bases; junction bases outside the gene matches: 5. This CDR3 region has 14 residues. Germline V lookup: CDR1 LNHDA, CDR2 SQIVND (reference sequence). Primers for the PCR totalled 60 Vbeta and 13 Jbeta. Produced via immunoSEQ multiplex PCR; TCRdb's table is partial and in-frame only. This sample has about 160,000 clones, with 65% to 85% found just once. The chain is built from TRBV19 and TRBJ1-2; 10 bases agree with TRBD1. This receptor was obtained from a male donor in good health and CMV-seropositive. The sample comprised PBMCs. The CDR3 here is CASTLTGGDYGYTF. The CDR3 nucleotides are TGTGCCAGTACCCTGACAGGGGGCGACTATGGCTACACCTTC.